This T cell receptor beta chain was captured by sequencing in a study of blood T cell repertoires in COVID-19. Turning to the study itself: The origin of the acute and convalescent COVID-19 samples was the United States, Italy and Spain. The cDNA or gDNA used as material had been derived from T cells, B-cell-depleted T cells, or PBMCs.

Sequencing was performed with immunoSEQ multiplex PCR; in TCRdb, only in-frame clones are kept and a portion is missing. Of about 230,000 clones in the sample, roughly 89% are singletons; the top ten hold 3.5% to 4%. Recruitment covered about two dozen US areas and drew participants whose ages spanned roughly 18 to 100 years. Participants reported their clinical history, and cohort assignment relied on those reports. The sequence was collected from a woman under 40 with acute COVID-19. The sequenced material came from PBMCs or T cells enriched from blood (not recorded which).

This chain's CDR3 is CASRSYYEQYF. CDR3 sequence (DNA): TGTGCCAGCAGGTCTTACTACGAGCAGTACTTC. The chain uses TRBV6-5 and TRBJ2-7; no clear D. From germline, CDR1 is MNHEY and CDR2 SVGAGI. Trimming took 6 bases from V and 3 from J, leaving 6 bases between them. The CDR3 is made up of 11 amino acids.